This paragraph covers one T cell receptor beta chain sequence. The data stem from a study of blood T cell repertoires in COVID-19. Study as a whole: The United States, Italy and Spain supplied acute and convalescent COVID-19 samples. PBMCs, B-cell-depleted T cells, or T cells provided the cDNA or gDNA that made up the material.

Authors' data handling: Reference gene primer amplification gave estimated nucleated cell counts. Repertoires were generated with immunoSEQ multiplex PCR, while TCRdb's copy carries only in-frame clones and drops some. V, J and clone size derive from that table, while D and trimming were established from the DNA sequence. This table holds about 100,000 clones, about 91% found once. This clonotype originated in a human donor in a cohort sampled during active COVID-19. The sample was peripheral blood.

CDR3 amino acids: CASSGTAFNQPQHF. Written as DNA, the CDR3 is TGCGCCAGCAGCGGGACAGCCTTCAATCAGCCCCAGCATTTT. The chain joins TRBV4-1 to TRBJ1-5, with TRBD1 matching 7 bases. Germline values: CDR1 MGHRA, CDR2 YSYEKL. J lost 3 bases, V lost 5 bases, and 4 bases had no gene match. The CDR3 consists of 14 residues.